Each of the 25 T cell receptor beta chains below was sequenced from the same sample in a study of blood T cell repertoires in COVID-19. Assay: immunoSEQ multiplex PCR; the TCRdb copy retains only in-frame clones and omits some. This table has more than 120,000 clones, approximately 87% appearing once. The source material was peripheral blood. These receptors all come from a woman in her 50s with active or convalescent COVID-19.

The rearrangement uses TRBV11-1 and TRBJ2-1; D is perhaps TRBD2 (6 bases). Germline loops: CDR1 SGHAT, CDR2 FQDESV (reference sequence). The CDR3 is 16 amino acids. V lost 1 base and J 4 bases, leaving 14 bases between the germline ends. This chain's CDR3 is CASSLVSASAYNEQFF. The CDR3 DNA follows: TGTGCCAGCAGCTTAGTGTCGGCTAGCGCGTACAATGAGCAGTTCTTC.

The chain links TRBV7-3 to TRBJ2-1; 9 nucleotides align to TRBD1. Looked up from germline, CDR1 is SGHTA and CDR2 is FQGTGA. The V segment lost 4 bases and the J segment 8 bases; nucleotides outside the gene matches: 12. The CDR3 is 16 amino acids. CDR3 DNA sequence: TGTGCCAGCAGCTCCCGTACAGGGGGCGAAGTGGATGAGCAGTTCTTC. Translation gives CASSSRTGGEVDEQFF.

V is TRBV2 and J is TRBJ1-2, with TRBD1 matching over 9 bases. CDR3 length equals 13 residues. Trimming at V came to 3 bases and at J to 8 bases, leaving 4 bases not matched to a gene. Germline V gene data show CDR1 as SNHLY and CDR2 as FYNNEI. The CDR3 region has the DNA TGTGCCAGCAGTGAGGGACAGGGAAGGGGCTACACCTTC. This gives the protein CASSEGQGRGYTF.

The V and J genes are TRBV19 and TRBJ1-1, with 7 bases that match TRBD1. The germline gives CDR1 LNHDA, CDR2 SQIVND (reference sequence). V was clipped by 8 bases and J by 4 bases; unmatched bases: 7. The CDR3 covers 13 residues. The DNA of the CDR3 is TGTGCCAGTCTCCTCAGACAGGGCACTGAAGCTTTCTTT. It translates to CASLLRQGTEAFF.

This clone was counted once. CDR3 loop: CASSVLRGNTEAFF. The DNA of the CDR3 is TGTGCCAGCAGTGTCCTCAGGGGGAACACTGAAGCTTTCTTT. J is TRBJ1-1 and V is TRBV27, with a possible D match to TRBD1 (6 bases). Per the germline V gene, CDR1 is MNHEY and CDR2 is SMNVEV (reference sequence). V was cut by 5 bases and J by 1 base, with 11 bases left in between. CDR3 length equals 14 residues.

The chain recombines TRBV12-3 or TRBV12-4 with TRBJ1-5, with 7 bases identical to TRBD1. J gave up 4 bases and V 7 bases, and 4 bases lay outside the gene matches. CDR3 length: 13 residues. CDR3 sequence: CASTPGGNQPQHF. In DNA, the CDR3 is TGTGCCAGCACCCCAGGGGGAAATCAGCCCCAGCATTTT.

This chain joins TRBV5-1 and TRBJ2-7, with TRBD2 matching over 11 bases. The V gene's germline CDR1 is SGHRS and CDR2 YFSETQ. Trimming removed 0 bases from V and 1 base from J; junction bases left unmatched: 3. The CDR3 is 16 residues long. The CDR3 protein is CASSLGTSGLSYEQYF. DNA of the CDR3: TGCGCCAGCAGCTTGGGGACTAGCGGGTTATCCTACGAGCAGTACTTC. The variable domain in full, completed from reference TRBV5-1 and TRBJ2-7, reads KAGVTQTPRYLIKTRGQQVTLSCSPISGHRSVSWYQQTPGQGLQFLFEYFSETQRNKGNFPGRFSGRQFSNSRSEMNVSTLELGDSALYLCASSLGTSGLSYEQYFGPGTRLTVT.

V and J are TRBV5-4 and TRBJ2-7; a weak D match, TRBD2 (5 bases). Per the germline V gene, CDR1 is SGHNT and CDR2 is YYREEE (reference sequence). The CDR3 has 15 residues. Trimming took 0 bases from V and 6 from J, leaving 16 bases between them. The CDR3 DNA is TGTGCCAGCAGCTTGGCCGGTCAGGAGGACGCCGAGCAGTACTTC. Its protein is CASSLAGQEDAEQYF.

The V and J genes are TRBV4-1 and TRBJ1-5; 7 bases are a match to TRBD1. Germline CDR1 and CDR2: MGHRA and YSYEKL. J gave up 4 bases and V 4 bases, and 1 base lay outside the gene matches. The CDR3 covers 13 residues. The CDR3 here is CASSLQGNQPQHF. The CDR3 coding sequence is TGCGCCAGCAGCCTACAGGGGAATCAGCCCCAGCATTTT.

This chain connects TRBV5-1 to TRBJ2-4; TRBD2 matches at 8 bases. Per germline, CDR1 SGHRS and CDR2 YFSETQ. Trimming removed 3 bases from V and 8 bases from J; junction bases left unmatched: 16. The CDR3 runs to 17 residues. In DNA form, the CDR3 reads TGCGCCAGCAGCTGGCTTCGAACGGGGGGGCCAGGAGACATTCAGTACTTC. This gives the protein CASSWLRTGGPGDIQYF.

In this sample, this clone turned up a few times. Here the CDR3 reads CASSIGTGGIEQFF. Written as DNA, the CDR3 is TGTGCCAGCAGTATAGGGACAGGGGGCATTGAGCAGTTCTTC. The chain combines TRBV27 with TRBJ2-1, with TRBD1 identical over 12 bases. The CDR3 covers 14 residues. Germline V gene data show CDR1 as MNHEY and CDR2 as SMNVEV (reference sequence). J gave up 9 bases and V 5 bases, and 5 bases lay outside the gene matches.

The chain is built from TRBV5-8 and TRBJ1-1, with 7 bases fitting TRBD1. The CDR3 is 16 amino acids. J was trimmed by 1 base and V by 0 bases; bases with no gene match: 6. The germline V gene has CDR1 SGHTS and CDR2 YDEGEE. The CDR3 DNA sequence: TGTGCCAGCAGCTTGGAAAGGACAGGTCCGAACACTGAAGCTTTCTTT. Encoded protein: CASSLERTGPNTEAFF.

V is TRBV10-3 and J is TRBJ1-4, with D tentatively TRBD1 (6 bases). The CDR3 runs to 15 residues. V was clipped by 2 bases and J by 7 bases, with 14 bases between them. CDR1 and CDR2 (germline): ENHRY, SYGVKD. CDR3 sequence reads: CAISEEGGLGEKLFF. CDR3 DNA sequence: TGTGCCATCAGTGAGGAGGGGGGACTAGGTGAAAAACTGTTTTTT.

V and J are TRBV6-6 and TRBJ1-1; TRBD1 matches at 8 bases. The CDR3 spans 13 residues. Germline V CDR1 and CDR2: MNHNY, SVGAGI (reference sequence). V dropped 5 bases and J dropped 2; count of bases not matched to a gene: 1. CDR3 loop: CASSDRGNTEAFF. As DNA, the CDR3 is TGTGCCAGCAGTGACAGGGGCAACACTGAAGCTTTCTTT.

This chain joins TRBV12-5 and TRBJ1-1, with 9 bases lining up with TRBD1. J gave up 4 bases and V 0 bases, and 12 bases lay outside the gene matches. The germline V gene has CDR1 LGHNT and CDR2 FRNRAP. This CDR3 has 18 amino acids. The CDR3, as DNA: TGTGCTAGTGGTTTGGTACTTTTTGAGACAGGGGGACCCACTGAAGCTTTCTTT. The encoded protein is CASGLVLFETGGPTEAFF.

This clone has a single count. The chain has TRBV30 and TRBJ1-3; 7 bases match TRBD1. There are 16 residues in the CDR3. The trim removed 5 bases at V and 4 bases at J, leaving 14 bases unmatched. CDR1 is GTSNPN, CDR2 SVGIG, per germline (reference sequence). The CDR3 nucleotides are TGTGCCTGGGGGAGGGACAGCGAAGGGTCAGGAAACACCATATATTTT. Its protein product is CAWGRDSEGSGNTIYF. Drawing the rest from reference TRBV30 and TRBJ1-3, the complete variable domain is SQTIHQWPATLVQPVGSPLSLECTVEGTSNPNLYWYRQAAGRGLQLLFYSVGIGQISSEVPQNLSASRPQDRQFILSSKKLLLSDSGFYLCAWGRDSEGSGNTIYFGEGSWLTVV.

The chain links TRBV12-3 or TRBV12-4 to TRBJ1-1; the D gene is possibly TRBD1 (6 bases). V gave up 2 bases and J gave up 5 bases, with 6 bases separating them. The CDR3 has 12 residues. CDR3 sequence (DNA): TGTGCCAGCAGTTTAAGGGGGACTGAAGCTTTCTTT. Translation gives CASSLRGTEAFF.

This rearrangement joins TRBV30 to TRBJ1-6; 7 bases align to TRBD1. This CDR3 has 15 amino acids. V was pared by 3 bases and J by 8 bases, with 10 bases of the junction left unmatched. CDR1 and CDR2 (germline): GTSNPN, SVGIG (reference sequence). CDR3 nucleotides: TGTGCCTGGAGGACACCTACAGGGGACTATTCACCCCTCCACTTT. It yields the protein CAWRTPTGDYSPLHF.

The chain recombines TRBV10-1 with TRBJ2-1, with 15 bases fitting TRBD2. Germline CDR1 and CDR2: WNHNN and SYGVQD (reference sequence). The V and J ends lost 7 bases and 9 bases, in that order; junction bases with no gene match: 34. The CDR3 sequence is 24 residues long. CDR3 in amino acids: CASIIRDRALPGLAGGPWESEQFF. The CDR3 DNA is TGCGCCAGCATCATACGGGACAGAGCACTTCCCGGACTAGCGGGAGGGCCTTGGGAGTCTGAGCAGTTCTTC.

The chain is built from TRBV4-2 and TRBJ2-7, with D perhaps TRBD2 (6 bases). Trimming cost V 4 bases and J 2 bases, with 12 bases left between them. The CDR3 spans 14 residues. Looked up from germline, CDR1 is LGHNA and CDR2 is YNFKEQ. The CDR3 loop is CASSLPGRPYEQYF. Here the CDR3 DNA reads TGTGCCAGCAGCCTCCCCGGGAGACCCTACGAGCAGTACTTC.

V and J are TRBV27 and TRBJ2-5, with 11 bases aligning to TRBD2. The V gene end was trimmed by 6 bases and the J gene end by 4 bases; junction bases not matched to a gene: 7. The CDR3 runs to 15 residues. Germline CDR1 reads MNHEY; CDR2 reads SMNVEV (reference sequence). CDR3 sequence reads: CASSYSSGGLETQYF. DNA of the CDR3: TGTGCCAGCAGCTATTCTAGCGGGGGGTTAGAGACCCAGTACTTC.

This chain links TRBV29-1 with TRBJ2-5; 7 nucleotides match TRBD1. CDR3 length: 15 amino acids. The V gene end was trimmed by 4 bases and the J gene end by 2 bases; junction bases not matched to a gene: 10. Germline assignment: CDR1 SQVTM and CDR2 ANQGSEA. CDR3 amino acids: CSVGNRGYAQETQYF. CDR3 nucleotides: TGCAGCGTTGGAAACAGGGGATACGCGCAAGAGACCCAGTACTTC. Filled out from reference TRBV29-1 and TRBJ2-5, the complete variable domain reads SAVISQKPSRDICQRGTSLTIQCQVDSQVTMMFWYRQQPGQSLTLIATANQGSEATYESGFVIDKFPISRPNLTFSTLTVSNMSPEDSSIYLCSVGNRGYAQETQYFGPGTRLLVL.

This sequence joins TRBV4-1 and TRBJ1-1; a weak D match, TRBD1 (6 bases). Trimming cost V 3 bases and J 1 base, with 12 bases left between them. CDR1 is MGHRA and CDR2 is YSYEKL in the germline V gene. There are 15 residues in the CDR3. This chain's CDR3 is CASSHEQGGNTEAFF. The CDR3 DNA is TGCGCCAGCAGCCACGAACAGGGCGGGAACACTGAAGCTTTCTTT.

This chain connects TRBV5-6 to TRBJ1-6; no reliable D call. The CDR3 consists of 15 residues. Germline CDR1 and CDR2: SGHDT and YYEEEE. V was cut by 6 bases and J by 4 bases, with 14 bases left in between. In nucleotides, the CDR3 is TGTGCCAGCAAGTCCCAGGAGGCATATAATTCACCCCTCCACTTT. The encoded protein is CASKSQEAYNSPLHF.

CDR3 region: CTSPPDRTNEKLFF. In DNA form, the CDR3 reads TGCACCAGCCCCCCGGACAGAACTAATGAAAAACTGTTTTTT. The chain recombines TRBV1 with TRBJ1-4; TRBD1, the table's D call, lacks a check against the DNA. TRBV1 is a pseudogene locus. The CDR3 extends over 14 amino acids.